The next 27 T cell receptor beta chains were all read from a single sample in a study of cytomegalovirus exposure and HLA in healthy donors. Libraries were prepared by immunoSEQ multiplex PCR; TCRdb keeps only in-frame clonotypes and omits some of them. This table has about 69,000 clones, approximately 94% appearing once. The specimen sequenced was PBMCs. Receptors were obtained from a young woman in good health and CMV-seronegative.

The rearrangement joins TRBV11-2 to TRBJ2-1, with unresolved D. The CDR3 spans 11 residues. From germline, CDR1 is SGHAT and CDR2 FQNNGV. Trimming shortened V by 5 bases and J by 6 bases, and 5 bases separated the two germline ends. The CDR3 region is CASSAVNEQFF. The CDR3 coding sequence is TGTGCCAGCAGCGCGGTCAATGAGCAGTTCTTC.

The chain carries TRBV5-6 and TRBJ2-7; tentatively, D is TRBD1 (6 bases). The CDR3 loop spans 14 amino acids. Deletions cut 0 bases from V and 4 bases from J, with 11 bases between. Germline values: CDR1 SGHDT, CDR2 YYEEEE. CDR3 DNA: TGTGCCAGCAGCTTGGGAGGGGGTCTATACGAGCAGTACTTC. Translated: CASSLGGGLYEQYF.

This rearrangement joins TRBV6-5 to TRBJ1-2; 8 bases fit TRBD1. CDR3 size: 15 residues. The trim removed 6 bases at V and 6 bases at J, leaving 12 bases unmatched. Germline V gene sequence: CDR1 MNHEY, CDR2 SVGAGI. The CDR3 reads CASRPFNRGQDGYTF. The CDR3 DNA reads TGTGCCAGCAGACCTTTTAACAGGGGACAGGATGGCTACACCTTC.

The chain carries TRBV13 and TRBJ2-3, with D possibly matching TRBD2 (6 bases). V was pared by 0 bases and J by 6 bases, with 19 bases between. The CDR3 sequence is 17 residues long. In germline, CDR1 is PRHDT, CDR2 FYEKMQ (reference sequence). CDR3 in amino acids: CASSLGGTLTLADTQYF. The CDR3 nucleotides are TGTGCCAGCAGCTTAGGCGGGACTCTCACGTTAGCGGATACGCAGTATTTT. Drawing the rest from reference TRBV13 and TRBJ2-3, the complete variable domain is AAGVIQSPRHLIKEKRETATLKCYPIPRHDTVYWYQQGPGQDPQFLISFYEKMQSDKGSIPDRFSAQQFSDYHSELNMSSLELGDSALYFCASSLGGTLTLADTQYFGPGTRLTVL.

The rearrangement links TRBV6-1 to TRBJ2-1, with TRBD2 identical over 9 bases. This CDR3 is 15 amino acids long. Germline assignment: CDR1 MNHNS and CDR2 SASEGT. J was trimmed by 0 bases and V by 6 bases; bases with no gene match: 3. CDR3 residues: CASRTSGLSYNEQFF. The CDR3, as DNA: TGTGCCAGCAGGACTAGCGGACTCTCCTACAATGAGCAGTTCTTC.

V gene TRBV6-5 combines with J gene TRBJ1-1, with unresolved D. Trimming took 4 bases from V and 4 from J, leaving 10 bases between them. The germline V gene has CDR1 MNHEY and CDR2 SVGAGI. The CDR3 is 13 amino acids. CDR3 amino acids: CASSLGQVTEAFF. The DNA for the CDR3 is TGTGCCAGCAGTTTGGGTCAGGTCACTGAAGCTTTCTTT.

The J gene is TRBJ2-4, the V gene TRBV18; D is possibly TRBD1 (5 bases). Germline values: CDR1 KGHSH, CDR2 LQKENI. V lost 3 bases and J lost 4, with 16 bases in between. CDR3 length equals 16 residues. CDR3 bases: TGTGCCAGCTCACCGGCAGGGTTAATAATGAAAAACATTCAGTACTTC. Its protein is CASSPAGLIMKNIQYF.

The chain carries TRBV13 and TRBJ1-2; 8 bases are shared with TRBD1. Germline V gene data show CDR1 as PRHDT and CDR2 as FYEKMQ (reference sequence). This CDR3 is built from 16 residues. Trimming removed 1 base from V and 4 bases from J; junction bases left unmatched: 8. The CDR3 sequence is CASSLAQGAITYGYTF. DNA for the CDR3: TGTGCCAGCAGCTTAGCTCAGGGGGCGATTACCTATGGCTACACCTTC. The full variable domain, completed using reference TRBV13 and TRBJ1-2, is AAGVIQSPRHLIKEKRETATLKCYPIPRHDTVYWYQQGPGQDPQFLISFYEKMQSDKGSIPDRFSAQQFSDYHSELNMSSLELGDSALYFCASSLAQGAITYGYTFGSGTRLTVV.

This chain connects TRBV6-1 to TRBJ2-2, with no clear D. The ends were cut back, 6 bases at V and 6 bases at J, with 5 bases in the middle. The V gene's germline CDR1 is MNHNS and CDR2 SASEGT. The CDR3 totals 11 residues. CDR3 in DNA: TGTGCCAGCAGGCAGGCCGGGGAGCTGTTTTTT. Translated: CASRQAGELFF.

V gene TRBV15 combines with J gene TRBJ2-2, with 9 nucleotides matching TRBD2. The CDR3 consists of 15 residues. Germline trimming cut 3 bases from V and 7 bases from J; bases unmatched to any gene: 6. Germline-derived CDR1 and CDR2 are LNHNV and YYDKDF (reference sequence). The CDR3 sequence is CATSRVSGRGGELFF. DNA for the CDR3: TGTGCCACCAGCAGGGTTAGCGGGAGAGGCGGGGAGCTGTTTTTT.

The chain carries TRBV7-2 and TRBJ1-2; 8 nucleotides align to TRBD1. Germline assignment: CDR1 SGHTA and CDR2 FQGNSA. V lost 4 bases to trimming and J lost 4 bases; unmatched junction nucleotides: 2. The CDR3 sequence is 13 residues long. The CDR3: CASSSGQGYGYTF. The CDR3, as DNA: TGTGCCAGCAGCTCAGGACAGGGCTATGGCTACACCTTC.

In nucleotides, the CDR3 is TGTGCCAGCAGCCGACAGGGGAATGAGCAGTTCTTC. Amino acid sequence: CASSRQGNEQFF. This sequence joins TRBV11-1 and TRBJ2-1; 8 nucleotides agree with TRBD1. Trimming at V came to 5 bases and at J to 7 bases, leaving 1 base not matched to a gene. Germline assignment: CDR1 SGHAT and CDR2 FQDESV (reference sequence). CDR3 length: 12 residues.

This sequence joins TRBV11-2 and TRBJ2-5; 7 positions agree with TRBD2. The V and J ends lost 3 bases and 1 base, in that order; junction bases with no gene match: 5. Germline V gene lookup returns CDR1 SGHAT and CDR2 FQNNGV. The CDR3 spans 15 residues. As DNA, the CDR3 is TGTGCCAGCAGCTTGTTTGCGGGAGTCCAAGAGACCCAGTACTTC. Residues: CASSLFAGVQETQYF.

CDR3 DNA: TGTGCCAGTACGCGACTCATAGATACGCAGTATTTT. Translated, it gives CASTRLIDTQYF. The rearrangement links TRBV19 to TRBJ2-3, with D uncertain. Germline CDR1 LNHDA, CDR2 SQIVND (reference sequence). The germline V and J ends were trimmed by 7 bases and 5 bases, with 10 bases remaining between them. The CDR3 sequence is 12 residues long.

The V call is TRBV29-1, the J call TRBJ1-1, with TRBD1 matching over 9 bases. V shed 5 bases and J 2 bases; nucleotides not matched to a gene: 9. This CDR3 has 15 amino acids. Germline CDR1 is SQVTM and CDR2 is ANQGSEA. CDR3 protein: CSVTSTGGGNTEAFF. As DNA, the CDR3 is TGCAGCGTTACCTCGACAGGGGGGGGCAACACTGAAGCTTTCTTT.

This clone appeared once. The chain recombines TRBV25-1 with TRBJ2-5; 12 bases are a match to TRBD1. J gave up 5 bases and V 4 bases, and 5 bases lay outside the gene matches. This CDR3 is built from 15 residues. CDR1 and CDR2 (germline): MGHDK, SYGVNS. Here the CDR3 reads CASSVGTGGVETQYF. CDR3 nucleotides: TGTGCCAGCAGTGTCGGGACAGGGGGCGTGGAGACCCAGTACTTC.

This clone was picked up one time. The rearrangement uses TRBV28 and TRBJ2-3; 7 bases fit TRBD1. This CDR3 is built from 12 residues. Unmatched junction bases numbered 4, after V lost 9 bases and J lost 4 bases. Germline-derived CDR1 and CDR2 are MDHEN and SYDVKM. The CDR3 bases are TGTGCCAGTGAGGGGGCTGCAGATACGCAGTATTTT. The encoded protein is CASEGAADTQYF.

This clone is a singleton in its sample. CDR3 sequence reads: CASSISTGSSSYEQYF. The CDR3 DNA sequence: TGTGCCAGTAGTATATCGACAGGGTCGAGTTCCTACGAGCAGTACTTC. The chain combines TRBV19 with TRBJ2-7; the match to TRBD1 covers 7 bases. The CDR3 consists of 16 residues. Germline-derived CDR1 and CDR2 are LNHDA and SQIVND (reference sequence). Trimming removed 2 bases from V and 1 base from J; junction bases left unmatched: 8.

The chain employs TRBV4-1 and TRBJ1-5; D is undetermined. CDR3 length: 12 residues. CDR1 and CDR2 (germline): MGHRA, YSYEKL. The V end lost 3 bases, the J end lost 9 bases, and 9 bases lay between the germline ends. The CDR3 DNA is TGCGCCAGCAGCCAGGTTCTCGGGCCCCAGCATTTT. This codes for CASSQVLGPQHF.

The chain carries TRBV6-1 and TRBJ1-2; a weak D match, TRBD1 (6 bases). CDR1 MNHNS and CDR2 SASEGT come from the germline V gene. There are 13 residues in the CDR3. Trimming took off 7 bases at V and 1 base at J, with 10 bases between the two ends. CDR3 DNA sequence: TGTGCCAGCAAAACAGGGTATAACTATGGCTACACCTTC. Translated, it gives CASKTGYNYGYTF.

This sequence joins TRBV4-2 and TRBJ2-7; no definite D call. Germline CDR1 is LGHNA and CDR2 is YNFKEQ. V lost 0 bases and J 0 bases, leaving 6 bases between the germline ends. The CDR3 has 14 residues. CDR3 sequence: CASSQDRLSYEQYF. The CDR3 DNA reads TGTGCCAGCAGCCAAGACAGGCTCTCCTACGAGCAGTACTTC.

The gene calls are TRBV7-3 and TRBJ1-1; the match to TRBD1 covers 9 bases. The ends lost 0 bases at V and 5 bases at J; junction bases unmatched: 13. The CDR3 covers 18 residues. Per the germline V gene, CDR1 is SGHTA and CDR2 is FQGTGA. CDR3 sequence reads: CASSLTLGWTGEKTEAFF. Written as DNA, the CDR3 is TGTGCCAGCAGCTTAACATTGGGATGGACAGGGGAGAAGACTGAAGCTTTCTTT.

The V and J genes are TRBV6-5 and TRBJ2-4; possibly TRBD1 for D (5 bases). CDR3 length: 13 residues. V lost 5 bases and J lost 6, with 11 bases in between. Looked up from germline, CDR1 is MNHEY and CDR2 is SVGAGI. DNA of the CDR3: TGTGCCAGCAGTGACGTTAGGGGAAACATTCAGTACTTC. Its protein is CASSDVRGNIQYF.

V gene TRBV29-1 combines with J gene TRBJ2-3; 11 nucleotides line up with TRBD2. The CDR3 spans 14 residues. CDR1 is SQVTM and CDR2 is ANQGSEA in the germline V gene. Losses at the gene ends were 6 bases for V and 3 bases for J; bases not matched to a gene: 5. The CDR3 sequence: CSVELAGETDTQYF. CDR3 bases: TGCAGCGTGGAACTAGCGGGGGAGACAGATACGCAGTATTTT.

The genes are TRBV19 and TRBJ1-1; tentatively, D is TRBD1 (6 bases). Per germline, CDR1 LNHDA and CDR2 SQIVND (reference sequence). Between the trimmed V and J ends, which lost 3 bases and 0 bases, there was a span of 11 bases. This CDR3 has 15 residues. The CDR3, as DNA: TGTGCCAGTAGTATGATGGGACATCTGAACACTGAAGCTTTCTTT. It specifies CASSMMGHLNTEAFF.

This clone occurred once. V and J are TRBV5-1 and TRBJ2-1, with 10 bases that match TRBD1. Germline V lookup: CDR1 SGHRS, CDR2 YFSETQ. V shed 4 bases, J shed 7 bases, and the junction held 5 bases outside the gene matches. The CDR3 runs 14 residues. CDR3 nucleotides: TGCGCCAGCAGCATAGACAGGGGGCATAATGAGCAGTTCTTC. Amino acid sequence: CASSIDRGHNEQFF.

J is TRBJ1-3 and V is TRBV10-3, with D hard to call. CDR1 ENHRY and CDR2 SYGVKD come from the germline V gene. The germline V and J ends were trimmed by 7 bases and 4 bases, with 14 bases remaining between them. The CDR3 length is 14 residues. The CDR3 DNA is TGTGCCATCACCCGGAGTGAATTGGGAAACACCATATATTTT. Translating gives CAITRSELGNTIYF.